The text below deals with one T cell receptor (beta chain). Its antigen is unknown. Other DNA sequences in the sample encode the same CDR3. Only in-frame clones appear in the TCRdb table, and some are missing; sequencing was by immunoSEQ multiplex PCR. This sample has some 2 million clones; about 95% occur once, and the top ten carry 0.9% to 1.5%. The data were taken from a study of shared clonotypes between healthy human individuals. Study results and limitations: The sharing of 5% to 5.5% of naive CD4 clonotypes was seen across a handful of donors.

Naive CD8 isolation took CD45RO-negative cells positively selected for CCR7 and excluded terminally differentiated effector memory CD45RA+ cells. The donors were adults (healthy and HIV-negative) with no recent acute infections or vaccinations. With 1 base removed from V and 5 bases from J, the gap between germline ends came to 4 bases. This CDR3 spans 11 amino acids. Germline CDR1 is SGHDT and CDR2 is YYEEEE. This clonotype originated in a young man in good health. Sequenced material: naive CD8+ T cells sorted from blood. The chain uses TRBV5-6 and TRBJ2-7, with unresolved D. This CDR3 is CASSLSNEQYF. CDR3 DNA: TGTGCCAGCAGCTTGTCCAACGAGCAGTACTTC.